The 15 T cell receptor beta chains below come from one sample, sequenced in a study of Tregs in tolerant kidney transplant recipients. Produced via immunoSEQ multiplex PCR; TCRdb's table is partial and in-frame only. With fewer than 55,000 clones in the sample, the ten largest clones hold about 0.82%. The sequences come from CD4+ T cells from blood, collected before the transplant. Receptors were obtained from a human donor who received a combined kidney and bone marrow transplant.

On this clone: The sequence runs out 3 residues before the end of the CDR3; the remainder is reconstructed from the germline J gene. The rearrangement joins TRBV5-1 to TRBJ2-6; possible D gene TRBD2, 6 bases. The V gene lost 0 bases and the J gene lost 2 bases, with 12 bases spanning the gap. This CDR3 is 17 amino acids long. The V gene's germline CDR1 is SGHRS and CDR2 YFSETQ. The CDR3: CASSLAPGVAGANVLTF. CDR3 bases read: TGCGCCAGCAGCTTGGCCCCGGGGGTTGCTGGGGCCAACGTC.

Here the CDR3 reads CASSEPDRYPFYGYTF. The CDR3 DNA, read in part, is TGTGCCAGCAGTGAACCTGACAGATACCCGTTCTATGGC. V and J are TRBV6-1 and TRBJ1-2; D is possibly TRBD1 (5 bases). The read stops 3 residues short of the end of the CDR3; the missing end is completed from the germline J gene. Germline values: CDR1 MNHNS, CDR2 SASEGT. Trimming shortened V by 2 bases and J by 4 bases, and 17 bases separated the two germline ends. This CDR3 comprises 16 residues.

A note on this clone: The CDR3 end is not reached by the read, which stops 3 residues before it; the germline J gene fills it in. The V call is TRBV20-1, the J call TRBJ2-5; 7 bases fit TRBD2. The trim removed 5 bases at V and 1 base at J, leaving 22 bases unmatched. The CDR3 length is 19 residues. In germline, CDR1 is DFQATT, CDR2 SNEGSKA (reference sequence). The sequenced CDR3 bases are TGCAGTGCTCCGCTCCATCAATCCACTAGCGACTCTACCCAAGAGACC. This codes for CSAPLHQSTSDSTQET. The full-length CDR3 reads as CSAPLHQSTSDSTQETQYF.

Concerning this clone itself: The read falls 3 residues short of the CDR3 end, and the missing part is taken from the germline J gene. This rearrangement joins TRBV2 to TRBJ1-1, with 9 nucleotides matching TRBD1. The ends lost 0 bases at V and 7 bases at J; junction bases unmatched: 6. The CDR3 loop spans 15 amino acids. The germline CDR1 and CDR2 sequences are SNHLY and FYNNEI. CDR3 loop: CASSEAGTGTIEAFF. Partial CDR3 DNA: TGTGCCAGCAGTGAAGCGGGGACAGGGACAATTGAA.

Turning to this clone: The read gets to within 3 residues of the CDR3 end, and the germline J gene fills in the rest. The V call is TRBV18, the J call TRBJ2-2, with a possible D match to TRBD1 (5 bases). CDR3 length: 18 residues. CDR1 is KGHSH, CDR2 LQKENI, per germline. Trimming removed 3 bases from V and 0 bases from J, with 17 bases in between. CDR3 loop: CASSPRPESGTNTGELFF. CDR3 DNA, as far as it was read: TGTGCCAGCTCACCGAGACCAGAGTCAGGGACGAACACCGGGGAG.

The sequenced part of the CDR3 DNA is TGTGCCAGTAGCGACCGGGGGTTGGGCAATCAGCCC. Protein: CASSDRGLGNQP. The CDR3 in full is CASSDRGLGNQPQHF. The V and J genes are TRBV19 and TRBJ1-5; D may be TRBD1 (5 bases). The read terminates 3 residues ahead of where the CDR3 ends, so the germline J gene completes it. The CDR3 spans 15 residues. The germline V and J ends were trimmed by 6 bases and 2 bases, with 14 bases remaining between them. From germline, CDR1 is LNHDA and CDR2 SQIVND (reference sequence). Filled out from reference TRBV19 and TRBJ1-5, the complete variable domain reads DGGITQSPKYLFRKEGQNVTLSCEQNLNHDAMYWYRQDPGQGLRLIYYSQIVNDFQKGDIAEGYSVSREKKESFPLTVTSAQKNPTAFYLCASSDRGLGNQPQHFGDGTRLSIL.

With regard to this clone: With the read ending 3 residues before the CDR3 end, the germline J gene is used to fill in that end. The genes are TRBV11-2 and TRBJ2-7; 7 bases are a match to TRBD2. The length of the CDR3 is 15 residues. The ends lost 1 base at V and 2 bases at J; junction bases unmatched: 5. Per germline, CDR1 SGHAT and CDR2 FQNNGV. The chain's CDR3 is CASSLVSGFTYEQYF. The sequenced CDR3 bases are TGTGCCAGCAGCTTAGTTAGCGGGTTCACCTACGAG.

As concerns this clone: From the germline J gene comes the end of the CDR3, since the read stops 3 residues before it. The rearrangement uses TRBV10-3 and TRBJ2-2, with TRBD2 matching 9 bases. The CDR3 consists of 16 residues. CDR1 is ENHRY, CDR2 SYGVKD, per germline. The junction had 6 bases not matched to a gene; V was cut back by 4 bases and J by 3 bases. The CDR3 sequence is CAISGRLAGDTGELFF. Incomplete CDR3 DNA: TGTGCCATCAGTGGGAGGTTAGCGGGGGACACCGGGGAG.

Of note for this clone: The read comes to an end 3 residues before the CDR3 does, leaving the germline J gene to fill in the end. The rearrangement uses TRBV7-8 and TRBJ2-2; 11 bases agree with TRBD2. Germline V gene lookup returns CDR1 SGHVS and CDR2 FQNEAQ. This CDR3 is 17 amino acids long. After removal of 6 bases from V and 6 bases from J, the junction contained 12 bases not matched to a gene. The CDR3 sequence: CASSSYSGLAASGELFF. CDR3 bases read: TGTGCCAGCAGTTCCTACTCGGGACTAGCGGCGTCCGGGGAG.

About this clone: The missing CDR3 end, 3 residues past where the read stops, is filled in from the germline J gene. This chain uses TRBV7-2 with TRBJ1-2; a possible D gene is TRBD1 (5 bases). The V end lost 0 bases, the J end lost 4 bases, and 9 bases lay between the germline ends. The CDR3 is 14 amino acids. The germline gives CDR1 SGHTA, CDR2 FQGNSA. The sequenced part of the CDR3 DNA is TGTGCCAGCAGCTTAGCCGGGGACTTCTATGGC. As protein: CASSLAGDFYG. The full CDR3 protein reads CASSLAGDFYGYTF. The whole variable domain, remainder taken from reference TRBV7-2 and TRBJ1-2, is GAGVSQSPSNKVTEKGKDVELRCDPISGHTALYWYRQSLGQGLEFLIYFQGNSAPDKSGLPSDRFSAERTGGSVSTLTIQRTQQEDSAVYLCASSLAGDFYGYTFGSGTRLTVV.

Points on this clone: Read coverage stops 3 residues before the CDR3 terminus; the germline J gene supplies the remainder. The genes are TRBV29-1 and TRBJ2-2; weak D call: TRBD1 (6 bases). Germline CDR1 and CDR2: SQVTM and ANQGSEA. The V and J ends lost 6 bases and 2 bases respectively, with 10 bases between them. The length of the CDR3 is 13 residues. The covered CDR3 bases are TGCAGCGTGCTACAGGGAAACACCGGGGAG. This gives the protein CSVLQGNTGE. The whole CDR3 protein is CSVLQGNTGELFF.

In regard to this clone: Sequencing ends 3 residues short of the CDR3 end; the germline J gene provides the rest. The genes are TRBV7-2 and TRBJ2-7; possibly TRBD2 for D (5 bases). Trimming left V 7 bases short and J 4 bases short, with 20 bases between. This CDR3 region has 15 residues. Per germline, CDR1 SGHTA and CDR2 FQGNSA. CDR3 bases read: TGTGCCAGCATCGAGACAACGGGCGGGCGGTACGAG. Amino acids: CASIETTGGRYE. The whole CDR3 protein reads CASIETTGGRYEQYF.

The sequenced CDR3 bases are TGCGCCAGCAGCCCGCCGGGGGGCCATAACTATGGC. The encoded protein is CASSPPGGHNYG. In full, the CDR3 is CASSPPGGHNYGYTF. The rearrangement links TRBV5-1 to TRBJ1-2, with a possible D match to TRBD1 (6 bases). Read sequence stops 3 residues before the CDR3 end, and the germline J gene provides the missing end. Germline V lookup: CDR1 SGHRS, CDR2 YFSETQ. Trimming cost V 4 bases and J 1 base, with 14 bases left between them. CDR3 length: 15 residues.

Details on this clone: The DNA ends 3 residues before the CDR3 does, and the rest of the CDR3 is filled in from the germline J gene. This chain connects TRBV7-6 to TRBJ2-1, with 15 positions matching TRBD2. Germline values: CDR1 SGHVS, CDR2 FNYEAQ. The CDR3 is 17 residues long. V was clipped by 5 bases and J by 7 bases; unmatched bases: 9. The CDR3 protein is CASSPHPGLAGGNEQFF. The CDR3 bases that were read are TGTGCCAGCAGCCCTCACCCCGGACTAGCGGGGGGGAATGAG.

Note on this clone: The CDR3 end is not reached by the read, which stops 3 residues before it; the germline J gene fills it in. The rearrangement joins TRBV20-1 to TRBJ2-5; D remains unclear. Trimming took 2 bases from V and 5 from J, leaving 18 bases between them. Germline loops: CDR1 DFQATT, CDR2 SNEGSKA (reference sequence). The CDR3 totals 15 residues. Incomplete CDR3 DNA: TGCAGTGCTAGATCGCCAGGCCGCGATTGGGAGACC. The encoded protein is CSARSPGRDWET. The whole CDR3 protein is CSARSPGRDWETQYF.